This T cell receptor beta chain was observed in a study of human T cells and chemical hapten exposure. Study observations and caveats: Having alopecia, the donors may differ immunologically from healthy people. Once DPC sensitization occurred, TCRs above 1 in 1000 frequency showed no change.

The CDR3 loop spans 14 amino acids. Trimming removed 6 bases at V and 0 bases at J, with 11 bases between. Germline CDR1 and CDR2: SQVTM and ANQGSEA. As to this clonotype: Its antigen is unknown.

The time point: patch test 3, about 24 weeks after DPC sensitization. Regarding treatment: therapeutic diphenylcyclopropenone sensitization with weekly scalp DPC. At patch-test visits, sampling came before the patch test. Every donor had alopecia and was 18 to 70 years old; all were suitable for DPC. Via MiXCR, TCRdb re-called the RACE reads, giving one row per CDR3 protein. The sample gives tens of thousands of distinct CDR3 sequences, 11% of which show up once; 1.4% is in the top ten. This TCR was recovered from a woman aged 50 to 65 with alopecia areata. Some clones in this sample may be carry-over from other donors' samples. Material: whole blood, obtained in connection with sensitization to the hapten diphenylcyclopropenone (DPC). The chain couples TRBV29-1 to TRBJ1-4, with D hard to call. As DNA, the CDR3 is TGCAGCGTCGCGCTGCTTGCAACTAATGAAAAACTGTTTTTT. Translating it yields CSVALLATNEKLFF.